This T cell receptor (beta chain) was captured in a study of blood T cell repertoires in COVID-19. Whole-study context: PBMCs, B-cell-depleted T cells, or T cells were the source of the cDNA or gDNA that made up the material.

Repertoires were generated with immunoSEQ multiplex PCR, while TCRdb's copy carries only in-frame clones and drops some. The repertoire holds about 350,000 clones, approximately 89% seen once, with under 5% in the top ten. The CDR3 runs 16 residues. From germline, CDR1 is ENHRY and CDR2 SYGVKD. Trimming removed 4 bases from V and 2 bases from J, with 17 bases in between. This TCR was recovered from a woman in her sixties or seventies with COVID-19, enrolled during active disease. The rearrangement joins TRBV10-3 to TRBJ1-2, with D perhaps matching TRBD1 (6 bases). The sequenced material came from peripheral blood. The CDR3 sequence: CAISGDPKTGNYGYTF. The CDR3 region has the DNA TGTGCCATCAGTGGAGATCCCAAAACAGGGAACTATGGCTACACCTTC.